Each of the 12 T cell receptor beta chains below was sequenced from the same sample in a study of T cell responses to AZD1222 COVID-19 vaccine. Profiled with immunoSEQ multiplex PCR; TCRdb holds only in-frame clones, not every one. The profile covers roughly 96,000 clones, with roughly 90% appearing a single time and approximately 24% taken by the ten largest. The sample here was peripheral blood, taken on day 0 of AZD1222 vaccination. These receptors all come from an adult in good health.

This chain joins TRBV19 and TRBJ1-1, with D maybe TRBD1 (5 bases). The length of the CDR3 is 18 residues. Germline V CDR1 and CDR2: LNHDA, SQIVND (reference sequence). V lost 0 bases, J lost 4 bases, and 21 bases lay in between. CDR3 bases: TGTGCCAGTAGTATAGATGAAGGAGTAGGGCAGGGTGGCACTGAAGCTTTCTTT. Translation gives CASSIDEGVGQGGTEAFF.

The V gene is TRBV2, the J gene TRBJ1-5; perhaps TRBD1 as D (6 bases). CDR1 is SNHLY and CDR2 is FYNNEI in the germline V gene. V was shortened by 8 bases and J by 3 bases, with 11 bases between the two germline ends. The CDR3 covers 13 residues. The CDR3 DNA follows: TGTGCCAGCGGGAAGGGGGACAATCAGCCCCAGCATTTT. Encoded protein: CASGKGDNQPQHF.

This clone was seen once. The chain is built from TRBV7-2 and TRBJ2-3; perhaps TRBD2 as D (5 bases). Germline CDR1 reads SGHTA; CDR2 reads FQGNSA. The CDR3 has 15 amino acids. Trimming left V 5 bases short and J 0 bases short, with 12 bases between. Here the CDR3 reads CASSPDYLSTDTQYF. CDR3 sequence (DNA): TGTGCCAGCAGCCCCGACTACCTAAGCACAGATACGCAGTATTTT.

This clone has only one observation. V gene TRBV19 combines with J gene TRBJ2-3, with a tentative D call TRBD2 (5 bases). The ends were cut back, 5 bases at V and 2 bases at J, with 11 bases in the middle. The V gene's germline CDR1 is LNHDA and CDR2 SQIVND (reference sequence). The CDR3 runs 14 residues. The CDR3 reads CASSAGQYTDTQYF. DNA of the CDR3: TGTGCCAGTAGTGCGGGCCAGTACACAGATACGCAGTATTTT.

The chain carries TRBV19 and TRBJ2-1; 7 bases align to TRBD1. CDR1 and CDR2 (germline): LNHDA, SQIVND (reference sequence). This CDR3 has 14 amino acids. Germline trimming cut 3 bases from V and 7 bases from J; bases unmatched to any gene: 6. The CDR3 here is CASSMRQGKNEQFF. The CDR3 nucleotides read TGTGCCAGTAGTATGAGACAGGGCAAAAATGAGCAGTTCTTC.

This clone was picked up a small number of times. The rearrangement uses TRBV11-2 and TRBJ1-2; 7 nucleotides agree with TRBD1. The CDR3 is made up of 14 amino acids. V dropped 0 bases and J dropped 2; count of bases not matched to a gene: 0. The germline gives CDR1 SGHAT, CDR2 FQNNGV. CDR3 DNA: TGTGCCAGCAGCTTAGAGACAGGGAACTATGGCTACACCTTC. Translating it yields CASSLETGNYGYTF. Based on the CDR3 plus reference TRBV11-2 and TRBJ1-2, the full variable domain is EAGVAQSPRYKIIEKRQSVAFWCNPISGHATLYWYQQILGQGPKLLIQFQNNGVVDDSQLPKDRFSAERLKGVDSTLKIQPAKLEDSAVYLCASSLETGNYGYTFGSGTRLTVV.

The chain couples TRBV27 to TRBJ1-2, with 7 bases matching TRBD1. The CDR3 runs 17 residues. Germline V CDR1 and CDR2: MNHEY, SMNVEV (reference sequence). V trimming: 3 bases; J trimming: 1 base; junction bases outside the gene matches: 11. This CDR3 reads CASSFVRTGGLNYGYTF. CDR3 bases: TGTGCCAGCAGTTTTGTACGGACAGGAGGACTTAACTATGGCTACACCTTC.

CDR3 DNA: TGTGCCAGCAGCTTAGGGACAGATACGCAGTATTTT. Translated: CASSLGTDTQYF. The genes are TRBV11-2 and TRBJ2-3; unclear D gene. Trimming cost V 1 base and J 3 bases, with 2 bases left between them. This CDR3 spans 12 amino acids. CDR1 is SGHAT, CDR2 FQNNGV, per germline.

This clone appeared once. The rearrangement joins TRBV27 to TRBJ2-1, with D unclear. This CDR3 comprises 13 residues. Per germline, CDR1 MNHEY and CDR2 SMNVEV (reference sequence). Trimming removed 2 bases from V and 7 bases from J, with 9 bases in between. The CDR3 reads CASSLVWGNEQFF. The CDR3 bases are TGTGCCAGCAGTTTAGTGTGGGGAAATGAGCAGTTCTTC.

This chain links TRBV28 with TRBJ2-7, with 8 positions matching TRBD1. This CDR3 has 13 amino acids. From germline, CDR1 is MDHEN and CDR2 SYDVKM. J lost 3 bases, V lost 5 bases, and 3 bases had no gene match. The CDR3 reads CASSDGQGYEQYF. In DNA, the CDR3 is TGTGCCAGCAGTGACGGACAGGGCTACGAGCAGTACTTC.

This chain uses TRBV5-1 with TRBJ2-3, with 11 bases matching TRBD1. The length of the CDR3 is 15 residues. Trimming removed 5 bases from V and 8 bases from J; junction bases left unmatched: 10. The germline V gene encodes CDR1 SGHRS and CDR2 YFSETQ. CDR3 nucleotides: TGCGCCAGCAGTCCCGGACAGGGGGCGCGGGGTACGCAGTATTTT. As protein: CASSPGQGARGTQYF.

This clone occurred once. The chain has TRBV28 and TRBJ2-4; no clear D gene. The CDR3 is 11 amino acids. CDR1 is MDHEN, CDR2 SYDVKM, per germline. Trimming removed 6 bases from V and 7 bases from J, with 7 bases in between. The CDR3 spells CASSLLNIQYF. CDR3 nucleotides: TGTGCCAGCAGCCTTCTTAACATTCAGTACTTC.